A single sample gave rise to the 26 T cell receptor beta chains below, sequenced in a study of CD8+CD57+ T cells in acquired aplastic anemia. According to the study, genomic DNA was the template for TCR beta VDJ and CDR3 profiling. TCRdb used MiXCR to reprocess the reads, holding one entry per CDR3 protein. The sample includes around 180,000 distinct CDR3 sequences, 63% of them seen just once. The specimen sequenced was sorted CD4+, CD8+, or CD8+CD57+ T cells (not recorded which) from PBMCs. The receptors were gathered from a human donor in good health.

V and J are TRBV20-1 and TRBJ2-5; D is unresolved. The J call may be mistaken, given a closer DNA end match to TRBJ2-1. CDR1 DFQATT and CDR2 SNEGSKA come from the germline V gene (reference sequence). There are 12 residues in the CDR3. CDR3: CSARDTRNEQFF. CDR3 DNA: TGCAGTGCTAGAGATACCCGCAATGAGCAGTTCTTC.

This clonotype showed up many times. The chain couples TRBV6-5 to TRBJ2-1, with TRBD1 matching 7 bases. CDR3 length equals 13 residues. V trimming: 5 bases; J trimming: 7 bases; junction bases outside the gene matches: 5. Germline CDR1 and CDR2: MNHEY and SVGAGI. CDR3 DNA: TGTGCCAGCAGTCCGGGACAGACTAATGAGCAGTTCTTC. Translating gives CASSPGQTNEQFF.

The chain has TRBV7-9 and TRBJ2-1; 12 bases match TRBD2. CDR1 is SEHNR and CDR2 is FQNEAQ in the germline V gene (reference sequence). The CDR3 spans 15 residues. V was pared by 5 bases and J by 5 bases, with 4 bases of the junction left unmatched. The chain's CDR3 is CASSPSSGGDNEQFF. CDR3 nucleotides: TGTGCCAGCAGCCCTTCTAGCGGGGGGGACAATGAGCAGTTCTTC.

Notes on this clonotype: The junction departs from germline at one end; a sequencing error may be responsible. CDR3 nucleotides: TGTGCCAGCAGCTTATCTAGTAGCGGGAAGTCCTACAGTGAGCAGTTCTTC. It yields the protein CASSLSSSGKSYSEQFF. The chain employs TRBV7-8 and TRBJ2-1, with 8 bases lining up with TRBD2. The CDR3 consists of 17 residues. Per germline, CDR1 SGHVS and CDR2 FQNEAQ. The full variable domain, completed using reference TRBV7-8 and TRBJ2-1, is GAGVSQSPRYKVAKRGQDVALRCDPISGHVSLFWYQQALGQGPEFLTYFQNEAQLDKSGLPSDRFFAERPEGSVSTLKIQRTQQEDSAVYLCASSLSSSGKSYSEQFFGPGTRLTVL.

The chain recombines TRBV2 with TRBJ1-5; 7 bases match TRBD1. V trimming: 6 bases; J trimming: 6 bases; junction bases outside the gene matches: 14. The CDR3 has 16 residues. Germline values: CDR1 SNHLY, CDR2 FYNNEI. In DNA, the CDR3 is TGTGCCAGCAGGGGACACAGGGGTCCTTCTGGTCAGCCCCAGCATTTT. It is translated as CASRGHRGPSGQPQHF.

The genes are TRBV6-1 and TRBJ1-1; 8 nucleotides line up with TRBD1. Germline V CDR1 and CDR2: MNHNS, SASEGT. The CDR3 is 13 amino acids. With 8 bases clipped from V and 4 bases from J, the junction kept 6 bases outside the gene matches. The DNA for the CDR3 is TGTGCCAGCGCAGGGGGCTCGGGCACTGAAGCTTTCTTT. Translation gives CASAGGSGTEAFF.

The V gene is TRBV7-9, the J gene TRBJ1-5; 12 positions agree with TRBD1. CDR1 is SEHNR and CDR2 is FQNEAQ in the germline V gene (reference sequence). The junction had 21 bases not matched to a gene; V was cut back by 2 bases and J by 4 bases. The CDR3 extends over 22 amino acids. The CDR3 coding sequence is TGTGCCAGCAGCTTATGGGCCACTTTTAGGTCGGGACAGGGGGCGCAGAATCAGCCCCAGCATTTT. This translates into CASSLWATFRSGQGAQNQPQHF.

This clonotype came up once. The rearrangement uses TRBV20-1 and TRBJ2-1, with no clear D. The V gene's germline CDR1 is DFQATT and CDR2 SNEGSKA (reference sequence). V was pared by 5 bases and J by 0 bases, with 17 bases between. The CDR3 runs 16 residues. The CDR3 loop is CSAPRQTFLSYNEQFF. The CDR3 DNA sequence: TGCAGTGCTCCTCGGCAGACCTTCCTCTCCTACAATGAGCAGTTCTTC.

V and J are TRBV2 and TRBJ2-2, with D unclear. The CDR3 consists of 14 residues. Germline assignment: CDR1 SNHLY and CDR2 FYNNEI. Between the trimmed V and J ends, which lost 6 bases and 2 bases, there was a span of 10 bases. CDR3: CASRPRLNTGELFF. CDR3 coding DNA: TGTGCCAGCAGGCCCCGACTCAACACCGGGGAGCTGTTTTTT. The complete variable domain, with remaining parts taken from reference TRBV2 and TRBJ2-2, reads EPEVTQTPSHQVTQMGQEVILRCVPISNHLYFYWYRQILGQKVEFLVSFYNNEISEKSEIFDDQFSVERPDGSNFTLKIRSTKLEDSAMYFCASRPRLNTGELFFGEGSRLTVL.

There are a few counts of this clonotype. V usage is TRBV20-1 and J usage is TRBJ2-7; 8 bases fit TRBD2. CDR1 is DFQATT and CDR2 is SNEGSKA in the germline V gene (reference sequence). This CDR3 spans 15 amino acids. V trimming: 0 bases; J trimming: 5 bases; junction bases outside the gene matches: 9. CDR3 DNA: TGCAGTGCTAGAGAACTAGAGCGGGAGTGGCACGAGCAGTACTTC. Amino acid sequence: CSARELEREWHEQYF.

The chain carries TRBV7-9 and TRBJ2-1; TRBD1 agrees at 7 bases. Germline V gene sequence: CDR1 SEHNR, CDR2 FQNEAQ (reference sequence). This CDR3 is built from 16 residues. V was pared by 7 bases and J by 0 bases, with 9 bases of the junction left unmatched. The CDR3 spells CASNHHQGDSYNEQFF. CDR3 in DNA: TGTGCCAGCAACCATCACCAGGGGGACTCCTACAATGAGCAGTTCTTC.

Ten or more counts support this clonotype. The V call is TRBV6-2 or TRBV6-3, the J call TRBJ2-5; TRBD1 matches 11 bases. Trimming removed 2 bases from V and 3 bases from J; junction bases left unmatched: 8. The CDR3 extends over 17 amino acids. Germline V gives CDR1 MNHEY, CDR2 SVGEGT. Here the CDR3 reads CASSYTKDRGREETQYF. In DNA, the CDR3 is TGTGCCAGCAGTTACACTAAGGACAGGGGGCGCGAAGAGACCCAGTACTTC.

V is TRBV19 and J is TRBJ1-5; TRBD1 agrees at 7 bases. CDR3 length: 15 residues. V lost 4 bases, J lost 3 bases, and 6 bases stayed unmatched. The V gene's germline CDR1 is LNHDA and CDR2 SQIVND (reference sequence). For the CDR3, the DNA is TGTGCCAGTAGTACCTATGGGACAGCCAATCAGCCCCAGCATTTT. This codes for CASSTYGTANQPQHF.

This clonotype was observed a few times. V and J are TRBV10-2 and TRBJ1-2; D gene unclear. The germline V and J ends were trimmed by 5 bases and 4 bases, with 8 bases remaining between them. CDR1 is WSHSY, CDR2 SAAADI, per germline. This CDR3 is built from 12 residues. CDR3 sequence reads: CASSPSSYGYTF. Written as DNA, the CDR3 is TGCGCCAGCAGTCCATCATCCTATGGCTACACCTTC.

DNA for the CDR3: TGTGCCACCAGTGATTTAACTAGCGGGGAAAGCAATGAGCAGTTCTTC. Translating it yields CATSDLTSGESNEQFF. The rearrangement links TRBV24-1 to TRBJ2-1; 10 bases align to TRBD2. Losses at the gene ends were 1 base for V and 6 bases for J; bases not matched to a gene: 5. Germline V lookup: CDR1 KGHDR, CDR2 SFDVKD. The CDR3 runs to 16 residues.

The gene calls are TRBV10-1 and TRBJ1-6, with D unclear. V lost 4 bases and J lost 7, with 8 bases in between. Per the germline V gene, CDR1 is WNHNN and CDR2 is SYGVQD (reference sequence). CDR3 length: 13 amino acids. Here the CDR3 reads CASSVQTNSPLHF. CDR3 sequence (DNA): TGCGCCAGCAGTGTCCAGACCAATTCACCCCTCCACTTT.

The chain recombines TRBV20-1 with TRBJ2-3; 7 positions agree with TRBD2. CDR3 size: 14 residues. V was clipped by 3 bases and J by 1 base; unmatched bases: 4. The germline V gene has CDR1 DFQATT and CDR2 SNEGSKA (reference sequence). The CDR3 loop is CSARSSGGTDTQYF. CDR3 bases: TGCAGTGCTAGGAGCAGCGGGGGCACAGATACGCAGTATTTT.

The genes are TRBV5-1 and TRBJ1-2; 7 bases map to TRBD1. Looked up from germline, CDR1 is SGHRS and CDR2 is YFSETQ. The ends lost 7 bases at V and 5 bases at J; junction bases unmatched: 8. The CDR3 is made up of 13 amino acids. The CDR3 sequence: CASGETGDYGYTF. CDR3 DNA sequence: TGCGCCAGCGGAGAAACAGGGGATTATGGCTACACCTTC. The full variable domain, completed using reference TRBV5-1 and TRBJ1-2, is KAGVTQTPRYLIKTRGQQVTLSCSPISGHRSVSWYQQTPGQGLQFLFEYFSETQRNKGNFPGRFSGRQFSNSRSEMNVSTLELGDSALYLCASGETGDYGYTFGSGTRLTVV.

V gene TRBV2 combines with J gene TRBJ1-2, with D unclear. The germline V and J ends were trimmed by 6 bases and 10 bases, with 18 bases remaining between them. The CDR3 is made up of 13 amino acids. CDR1 and CDR2 from the germline V gene are SNHLY and FYNNEI. CDR3 residues: CASSWESGFDYTF. The CDR3 DNA reads TGTGCCAGCAGCTGGGAGTCGGGCTTTGACTACACCTTC.

The chain is built from TRBV19 and TRBJ1-2, with 7 bases aligning to TRBD1. Germline V CDR1 and CDR2: LNHDA, SQIVND (reference sequence). This CDR3 contains 13 residues. The V and J ends lost 6 bases and 3 bases, in that order; junction bases with no gene match: 4. The CDR3 loop reads CASSRTGDYGYTF. The CDR3 region has the DNA TGTGCCAGTAGCCGAACAGGGGACTATGGCTACACCTTC.

This clonotype was found many times. The rearrangement joins TRBV20-1 to TRBJ2-7; D is unclear. Trimming removed 5 bases at V and 4 bases at J, with 15 bases between. This CDR3 is 13 amino acids long. Germline CDR1 DFQATT, CDR2 SNEGSKA (reference sequence). The CDR3 reads CSAPNSSLYEQYF. CDR3 sequence (DNA): TGCAGTGCTCCCAACTCGTCCCTTTACGAGCAGTACTTC.

CDR3 nucleotide sequence: TGTGCCAGCAGCTGGTCCTCGGATCAGCCCCAGCATTTT. This translates into CASSWSSDQPQHF. V gene TRBV7-2 combines with J gene TRBJ1-5, with no clear D. Trimming left V 4 bases short and J 5 bases short, with 9 bases between. Germline CDR1 reads SGHTA; CDR2 reads FQGNSA. CDR3 size: 13 residues.

CDR3 DNA: TGTGCCAGCAGCTCGGGACAGGGAAACACCATATATTTT. Translation: CASSSGQGNTIYF. The V call is TRBV9, the J call TRBJ1-3; 7 bases fit TRBD1. Germline V gene sequence: CDR1 SGDLS, CDR2 YYNGEE. The CDR3 is 13 residues long. The V and J ends lost 4 bases and 4 bases, in that order; junction bases with no gene match: 2.

CDR3 in DNA: TGTGCCAGCAGCTTAGCCGGGACAACTAACCAAGAGACCCAGTACTTC. It encodes CASSLAGTTNQETQYF. The rearrangement uses TRBV7-9 and TRBJ2-5; D is possibly TRBD1 (6 bases). Trimming took off 0 bases at V and 0 bases at J, with 11 bases between the two ends. The CDR3 totals 16 residues. Germline-derived CDR1 and CDR2 are SEHNR and FQNEAQ (reference sequence).

This clonotype was detected only once. The V gene is TRBV5-6, the J gene TRBJ1-5; no definite D call. Trimming shortened V by 2 bases and J by 5 bases, and 14 bases separated the two germline ends. This CDR3 spans 15 amino acids. Germline CDR1 reads SGHDT; CDR2 reads YYEEEE. In nucleotides, the CDR3 is TGTGCCAGCAGCTTTTGGCCAGATTCGTATCAGCCCCAGCATTTT. Translation gives CASSFWPDSYQPQHF.

Points on this clonotype: With a much larger clone just one base away, this may be a read error. Since no conserved phenylalanine or tryptophan closes the CDR3, a read error is the likely cause. The V and J genes are TRBV6-1 and TRBJ1-6; the match to TRBD1 covers 9 bases. This CDR3 is 17 amino acids long. Germline loops: CDR1 MNHNS, CDR2 SASEGT. The V segment lost 2 bases and the J segment 7 bases; nucleotides outside the gene matches: 9. CDR3 nucleotide sequence: TGTGCCAGCAGTGAATCTTTTATGGGACAGGGAAATTCACCCCTCCACTCT. It codes for CASSESFMGQGNSPLHS.